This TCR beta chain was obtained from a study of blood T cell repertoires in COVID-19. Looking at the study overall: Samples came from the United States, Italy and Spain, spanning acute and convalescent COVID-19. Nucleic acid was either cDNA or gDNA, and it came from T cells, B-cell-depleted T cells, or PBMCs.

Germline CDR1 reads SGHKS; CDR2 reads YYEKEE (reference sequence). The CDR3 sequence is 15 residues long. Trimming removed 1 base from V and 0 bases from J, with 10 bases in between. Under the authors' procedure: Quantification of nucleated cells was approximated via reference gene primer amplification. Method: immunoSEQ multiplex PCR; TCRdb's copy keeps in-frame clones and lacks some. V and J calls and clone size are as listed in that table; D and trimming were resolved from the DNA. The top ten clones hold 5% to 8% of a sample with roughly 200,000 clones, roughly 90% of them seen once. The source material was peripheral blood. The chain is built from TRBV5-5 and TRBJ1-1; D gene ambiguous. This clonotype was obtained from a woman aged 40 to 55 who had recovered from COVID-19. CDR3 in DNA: TGTGCCAGCAGCTTGATAGGGAGCATGAACACTGAAGCTTTCTTT. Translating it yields CASSLIGSMNTEAFF.